A selection of T cell receptor beta chains follows, all from one sample in a study of T cell responses to AZD1222 COVID-19 vaccine. Sequencing used immunoSEQ multiplex PCR; TCRdb keeps in-frame clones, though not all of them. The sample lists about 130,000 clones, roughly 92% occurring once. Sequences were derived from peripheral blood, sampled 28 days after the second AZD1222 dose. These receptors all stem from an adult who received the AZD1222 COVID-19 vaccine. Both conserved end residues are part of each CDR3. A D gene is named only where the DNA matches it firmly. Expanded clones get a size class; other rows say once, few or many, or leave the size out.

TRBV28,TRBJ2-2,.,.,CASSLLGTGELFF,TGTGCCAGCAGTTTGTTGGGCACCGGGGAGCTGTTTTTT
TRBV12-5,TRBJ2-1,TRBD2,.,CASEREGIDEQFF,TGTGCTAGTGAGCGGGAGGGCATCGATGAGCAGTTCTTC
TRBV5-5,TRBJ2-1,TRBD1,.,CASSLAATGKSRRATNEQFF,TGTGCCAGCAGCTTGGCCGCGACAGGGAAGTCGCGAAGGGCTACCAATGAGCAGTTCTTC
TRBV30,TRBJ1-1,.,.,CAWAGGTEAFF,TGTGCCTGGGCAGGAGGCACTGAAGCTTTCTTT
TRBV5-5,TRBJ1-5,.,few,CASSLDKRQPQHF,TGTGCCAGCAGCCTGGACAAACGGCAGCCCCAGCATTTT
TRBV19,TRBJ2-5,.,.,CASSTLQETQYF,TGTGCCAGTTCGACTCTCCAAGAGACCCAGTACTTC
TRBV11-2,TRBJ2-1,TRBD2,.,CASSRVGGTPQFF,TGTGCCAGCAGCCGGGTGGGGGGGACGCCGCAGTTCTTC
TRBV7-6,TRBJ2-2,.,.,CASSLFTGTNTGELFF,TGTGCCAGCAGCTTATTCACAGGGACGAACACCGGGGAGCTGTTTTTT
TRBV4-2,TRBJ2-1,.,.,CASSQGGQYNEQFF,TGTGCCAGCAGCCAAGGGGGCCAGTACAATGAGCAGTTCTTC
TRBV30,TRBJ1-2,.,.,CAWALGQGFYGYTF,TGTGCCTGGGCCCTCGGCCAGGGCTTCTATGGCTACACCTTC
TRBV10-3,TRBJ2-1,.,.,CAIGETSSYNEQFF,TGTGCCATCGGCGAGACGAGCTCCTACAATGAGCAGTTCTTC
TRBV7-9,TRBJ1-2,.,.,CASNKLTGSNYGYTF,TGTGCCAGCAACAAATTAACCGGGAGCAACTATGGCTACACCTTC
TRBV19,TRBJ1-2,.,.,CASSISGGYGYTF,TGTGCCAGTAGTATATCTGGCGGCTATGGCTACACCTTC
TRBV3-1/TRBV3-2,TRBJ2-5,.,.,CASSPLDYGQETQYF,TGTGCCAGCAGCCCATTGGACTACGGGCAAGAGACCCAGTACTTC
TRBV24-1,TRBJ2-1,.,.,CATSSSGASGGNEQFF,TGTGCCACCAGTAGTTCGGGGGCTAGCGGAGGAAATGAGCAGTTCTTC
TRBV5-5,TRBJ2-7,.,.,CASSLGSGGYEQYF,TGTGCCAGCAGCTTGGGTTCAGGGGGGTACGAGCAGTACTTC
TRBV5-1,TRBJ1-2,.,.,CASSPQGGAYTYGYTF,TGCGCCAGCAGCCCACAAGGGGGGGCGTATACTTATGGCTACACCTTC
TRBV30,TRBJ2-3,TRBD2,.,CAWSRGGGGTDTQYF,TGTGCCTGGAGTCGCGGGGGAGGGGGCACAGATACGCAGTATTTT
TRBV6-2/TRBV6-3,TRBJ2-3,.,.,CASSWGGDTDTQYF,TGTGCCAGCAGTTGGGGCGGGGACACAGATACGCAGTATTTT
TRBV13,TRBJ2-3,.,.,CASTQPGRGGTQYF,TGTGCCAGCACCCAACCGGGGCGAGGGGGTACGCAGTATTTT
TRBV27,TRBJ2-1,TRBD2,.,CASTSGTSGGREQFF,TGTGCCAGCACCTCCGGGACTAGCGGGGGTAGAGAGCAGTTCTTC
TRBV14,TRBJ2-7,.,.,CASSQDYQPPSYEQYF,TGTGCCAGCAGCCAAGATTATCAGCCCCCCTCCTACGAGCAGTACTTC
TRBV5-1,TRBJ2-2,TRBD2,.,CASSFLAGGPPGELFF,TGCGCCAGCAGCTTTCTAGCGGGAGGGCCGCCCGGGGAGCTGTTTTTT
TRBV19,TRBJ1-1,.,.,CASSMGTGRSNTEAFF,TGTGCCAGTAGTATGGGGACCGGGAGGTCGAACACTGAAGCTTTCTTT
TRBV19,TRBJ1-6,.,.,CASSIGLLGPLHF,TGTGCCAGTAGTATAGGCCTCCTCGGACCCCTCCACTTT